The 19 T cell receptor beta chains below all came from one sample that was sequenced in a study of blood T cell repertoires in COVID-19. The repertoire was sequenced with immunoSEQ multiplex PCR; TCRdb's copy has only in-frame clones and lacks some. The repertoire holds 270,000 or so clones, with 70% to 90% as singletons. The sample consisted of PBMCs or T cells enriched from blood (not recorded which). These receptors were taken from a woman aged 40 to 55 with acute COVID-19.

V gene TRBV7-2 combines with J gene TRBJ2-3, with 16 bases identical to TRBD2. The CDR3 extends over 16 amino acids. Germline loops: CDR1 SGHTA, CDR2 FQGNSA. With 1 base clipped from V and 8 bases from J, the junction kept 3 bases outside the gene matches. The CDR3, as DNA: TGTGCCAGCAGCTTAGGGGGACTAGCGGGAGGGCCTACGCAGTATTTT. Translation: CASSLGGLAGGPTQYF.

The chain links TRBV5-1 to TRBJ1-2; no firm D call. The CDR3 extends over 14 amino acids. Germline loops: CDR1 SGHRS, CDR2 YFSETQ. Trimming cost V 4 bases and J 1 base, with 11 bases left between them. CDR3 nucleotides: TGCGCCAGCAGCGCCGACAAGGTTAACTATGGCTACACCTTC. It encodes CASSADKVNYGYTF.

The CDR3 DNA reads TGCGCCAGCAGCCCCCTGGGAGGGACAGGGAATTCACCCCTCCACTTT. Protein: CASSPLGGTGNSPLHF. V is TRBV4-1 and J is TRBJ1-6; 9 nucleotides match TRBD1. The CDR3 contains 16 residues. Germline CDR1 MGHRA, CDR2 YSYEKL. J gave up 7 bases and V 4 bases, and 8 bases lay outside the gene matches.

This clone was detected only a few times. The rearrangement links TRBV2 to TRBJ1-5, with a possible D match to TRBD1 (5 bases). Trimming cost V 6 bases and J 0 bases, with 12 bases left between them. The CDR3 runs 15 residues. Per germline, CDR1 SNHLY and CDR2 FYNNEI. CDR3 amino acids: CASRRQTNSNQPQHF. In DNA form, the CDR3 reads TGTGCCAGCAGGCGACAGACAAATAGCAATCAGCCCCAGCATTTT. Full variable domain (outside the CDR3, taken from reference TRBV2 and TRBJ1-5): EPEVTQTPSHQVTQMGQEVILRCVPISNHLYFYWYRQILGQKVEFLVSFYNNEISEKSEIFDDQFSVERPDGSNFTLKIRSTKLEDSAMYFCASRRQTNSNQPQHFGDGTRLSIL.

The count of this clone is one. This chain joins TRBV7-2 and TRBJ2-5; 7 bases are shared with TRBD1. This CDR3 contains 17 residues. The V segment lost 5 bases and the J segment 5 bases; nucleotides outside the gene matches: 17. Germline V lookup: CDR1 SGHTA, CDR2 FQGNSA. CDR3 residues: CASSLVSGTDKRETQYF. Written as DNA, the CDR3 is TGTGCCAGCAGCCTAGTCTCCGGGACAGACAAGAGGGAGACCCAGTACTTC.

The chain couples TRBV29-1 to TRBJ1-2, with TRBD1 matching over 7 bases. This CDR3 contains 12 residues. Germline V gene data show CDR1 as SQVTM and CDR2 as ANQGSEA. Germline trimming cut 7 bases from V and 8 bases from J; bases unmatched to any gene: 10. The CDR3 nucleotides read TGCAGCGGCGGACAGGACGCAGGAGGCTACACCTTC. It specifies CSGGQDAGGYTF.

The chain employs TRBV4-3 and TRBJ1-1; 8 bases agree with TRBD1. CDR1 and CDR2 from the germline V gene are LGHNA and YSLEER. The J segment lost 3 bases and the V segment lost 7 bases, leaving 10 bases of the junction unmatched. This CDR3 has 15 residues. The CDR3: CASNQYEQGDTEAFF. CDR3 sequence (DNA): TGCGCCAGCAACCAGTATGAACAGGGGGACACTGAAGCTTTCTTT.

The gene calls are TRBV7-3 and TRBJ2-2; 7 bases agree with TRBD2. Germline CDR1 is SGHTA and CDR2 is FQGTGA. V dropped 5 bases and J dropped 2; count of bases not matched to a gene: 8. This CDR3 is 16 amino acids long. The CDR3 sequence: CASSPIPGGNTGELFF. CDR3 nucleotides: TGTGCCAGCAGCCCAATCCCGGGAGGTAACACCGGGGAGCTGTTTTTT. Looking up the rest from reference TRBV7-3 and TRBJ2-2 gives the full variable domain: GAGVSQTPSNKVTEKGKYVELRCDPISGHTALYWYRQSLGQGPEFLIYFQGTGAADDSGLPNDRFFAVRPEGSVSTLKIQRTERGDSAVYLCASSPIPGGNTGELFFGEGSRLTVL.

The chain has TRBV9 and TRBJ1-2; 9 nucleotides match TRBD1. Per the germline V gene, CDR1 is SGDLS and CDR2 is YYNGEE. The V segment lost 3 bases and the J segment 7 bases; nucleotides outside the gene matches: 7. The CDR3 is 14 amino acids. The DNA of the CDR3 is TGTGCCAGCAGCGCCACAGGGGGCTACTCTGGCTACACCTTC. It encodes CASSATGGYSGYTF.

There are many counts of this clone. V is TRBV7-9 and J is TRBJ2-7; TRBD2 agrees at 13 bases. Germline V gene sequence: CDR1 SEHNR, CDR2 FQNEAQ (reference sequence). CDR3 size: 15 residues. The V and J ends lost 4 bases and 6 bases, in that order; junction bases with no gene match: 6. The CDR3 sequence is CASSSRTSGSGEQYF. In DNA, the CDR3 is TGTGCCAGCAGCTCCCGGACTAGCGGGAGCGGCGAGCAGTACTTC.

The V call is TRBV5-1, the J call TRBJ2-4; D is perhaps TRBD2 (5 bases). Germline-derived CDR1 and CDR2 are SGHRS and YFSETQ. The CDR3 is 14 residues long. Trimming pared 6 bases from V and 6 bases from J, leaving 16 bases between. The CDR3 DNA reads as TGCGCCAGCAAAGTCCGGGAACACGGAAACATTCAGTACTTC. Translation: CASKVREHGNIQYF.

The chain recombines TRBV5-4 with TRBJ1-4; 7 nucleotides align to TRBD1. Looked up from germline, CDR1 is SGHNT and CDR2 is YYREEE (reference sequence). V lost 4 bases to trimming and J lost 5 bases; unmatched junction nucleotides: 8. This CDR3 has 15 residues. The CDR3 protein is CASSATGTENEKLFF. Here the CDR3 DNA reads TGTGCCAGCAGCGCGACCGGGACAGAGAATGAAAAACTGTTTTTT. Variable domain in full (rest from reference TRBV5-4 and TRBJ1-4): ETGVTQSPTHLIKTRGQQVTLRCSSQSGHNTVSWYQQALGQGPQFIFQYYREEENGRGNFPPRFSGLQFPNYSSELNVNALELDDSALYLCASSATGTENEKLFFGSGTQLSVL.

This chain connects TRBV5-1 to TRBJ1-1; D gene ambiguous. This CDR3 spans 15 amino acids. The V end lost 0 bases, the J end lost 0 bases, and 9 bases lay between the germline ends. Germline CDR1 SGHRS, CDR2 YFSETQ. The CDR3 DNA is TGCGCCAGCAGCTTGGACCCGGGGATGAACACTGAAGCTTTCTTT. Its protein product is CASSLDPGMNTEAFF.

The CDR3 spells CASSLGQNTGELFF. The CDR3 DNA is TGTGCCAGCAGCTTAGGACAGAACACCGGGGAGCTGTTTTTT. This chain links TRBV11-3 with TRBJ2-2; D unresolved. The CDR3 loop spans 14 amino acids. Germline V lookup: CDR1 SGHNT, CDR2 YENEEA. V shed 1 base and J shed 1 base, with 4 bases lying between them.

The genes are TRBV4-3 and TRBJ1-4; D remains unclear. There are 16 residues in the CDR3. The V end lost 0 bases, the J end lost 3 bases, and 11 bases lay between the germline ends. The germline CDR1 and CDR2 sequences are LGHNA and YSLEER. CDR3 in DNA: TGCGCCAGCAGCCAAGAACTGAATGTAGCTAATGAAAAACTGTTTTTT. Translating it yields CASSQELNVANEKLFF.

The CDR3: CASSPAARTNTEAFF. For the CDR3, the DNA is TGCGCCAGCAGCCCAGCGGCCAGGACTAACACTGAAGCTTTCTTT. V is TRBV5-1 and J is TRBJ1-1; D gene uncertain. Trimming pared 4 bases from V and 2 bases from J, leaving 15 bases between. CDR3 length equals 15 residues. Germline V lookup: CDR1 SGHRS, CDR2 YFSETQ.

The chain combines TRBV7-8 with TRBJ2-7; 8 nucleotides line up with TRBD1. V shed 1 base, J shed 2 bases, and the junction held 4 bases outside the gene matches. Germline CDR1 is SGHVS and CDR2 is FQNEAQ. The CDR3 runs 15 residues. CDR3 coding DNA: TGTGCCAGCAGCTTAGTCCAGGGGGCGGCCTACGAGCAGTACGTC. Translation gives CASSLVQGAAYEQYV.

This clone was observed once. The V call is TRBV10-2, the J call TRBJ1-1; 8 bases are a match to TRBD1. Germline V gives CDR1 WSHSY, CDR2 SAAADI. CDR3 size: 13 residues. Trimming at V came to 5 bases and at J to 5 bases, leaving 4 bases not matched to a gene. The CDR3 DNA follows: TGCGCCAGCAGTTCTACAGGGGGGACTGAAGCTTTCTTT. Amino acids: CASSSTGGTEAFF.

The J gene is TRBJ2-7, the V gene TRBV7-8, with TRBD1 as a possible D gene (6 bases). Trimming removed 1 base from V and 3 bases from J, with 10 bases in between. Germline V CDR1 and CDR2: SGHVS, FQNEAQ. CDR3 length: 14 amino acids. The CDR3 protein is CASSLEGQNYEQYV. The DNA for the CDR3 is TGTGCCAGCAGCTTAGAGGGACAAAACTACGAGCAGTACGTC.